This T cell receptor (beta chain) is drawn from a study of blood T cell repertoires in COVID-19. About the research overall: There were acute and convalescent COVID-19 samples, and they came from the United States, Italy and Spain. T cells, B-cell-depleted T cells, or PBMCs provided the cDNA or gDNA that served as material.

Authors' data handling: How many nucleated cells were present was estimated from reference gene primer amplification. The data were produced by immunoSEQ multiplex PCR, yet TCRdb's version contains in-frame clones alone and is incomplete. V, J and clone size reflect that table, while D and trimming were determined from the DNA. The sample holds under 45,000 clones, 75% to 90% seen once. Germline loops: CDR1 SNHLY, CDR2 FYNNEI. This CDR3 has 14 residues. V shed 4 bases and J shed 0 bases, with 6 bases lying between them. The TCR sequence derives from a man between 60 and 75 years old with active or convalescent COVID-19. The sample was peripheral blood. The rearrangement links TRBV2 to TRBJ1-4; D remains unclear. The CDR3 is CASSGAATNEKLFF. The DNA of the CDR3 is TGTGCCAGCAGTGGGGCAGCAACTAATGAAAAACTGTTTTTT.